The 5 T cell receptor beta chains given below trace back to one sample, sequenced in a study of neurological immune-mediated disorders. TCRdb reanalysed the 5' RACE reads using MiXCR and keeps one entry per CDR3 protein. The top ten clones hold 6.5% to 8% of a sample with under 85,000 distinct CDR3 sequences, approximately 14% of them seen once. Sequencing was carried out using PBMCs. These receptor sequences come from a woman aged 45-60 years in good health.

This clonotype was observed at least ten times. The V and J genes are TRBV11-3 and TRBJ2-1, with D maybe TRBD2 (6 bases). The CDR3 is 13 amino acids. V lost 5 bases, J lost 3 bases, and 8 bases lay in between. Germline V gene sequence: CDR1 SGHNT, CDR2 YENEEA. CDR3 nucleotides: TGTGCCAGCAGCCCGGGACTCTACAATGAGCAGTTCTTC. Translated: CASSPGLYNEQFF.

This clonotype occurred many times. This chain connects TRBV5-1 to TRBJ2-5; 7 bases align to TRBD1. The CDR3 covers 15 residues. Germline loops: CDR1 SGHRS, CDR2 YFSETQ. After removal of 0 bases from V and 5 bases from J, the junction contained 7 bases not matched to a gene. CDR3 loop: CASSLGQGLRETQYF. Written as DNA, the CDR3 is TGCGCCAGCAGCTTGGGACAGGGATTGAGGGAGACCCAGTACTTC.

The sample holds many counts of this clonotype. The chain is built from TRBV7-9 and TRBJ1-1, with D uncertain. Trimming took off 3 bases at V and 1 base at J, with 6 bases between the two ends. The CDR3 is 13 residues long. Germline assignment: CDR1 SEHNR and CDR2 FQNEAQ (reference sequence). The CDR3 is CASSFDPNTEAFF. CDR3 sequence (DNA): TGTGCCAGCAGCTTCGACCCGAACACTGAAGCTTTCTTT.

This clonotype was observed many times. The chain uses TRBV7-8 and TRBJ1-1; tentative D call: TRBD1 (5 bases). V was clipped by 3 bases and J by 4 bases, with 12 bases between them. This CDR3 has 14 amino acids. Germline V lookup: CDR1 SGHVS, CDR2 FQNEAQ. In DNA form, the CDR3 reads TGTGCCAGCAGCTTCGCAGGGAGGGGCACTGAAGCTTTCTTT. Its translation is CASSFAGRGTEAFF.

This clonotype was detected many times. V usage is TRBV7-7 and J usage is TRBJ2-5; D may be TRBD2 (5 bases). This CDR3 has 13 amino acids. CDR1 is SSHAT and CDR2 is FNYEAQ in the germline V gene (reference sequence). The germline V and J ends were trimmed by 5 bases and 5 bases, with 12 bases remaining between them. CDR3 region: CASSRTRVETQYF. The CDR3 DNA reads as TGTGCCAGCAGCCGTACTAGGGTGGAGACCCAGTACTTC.